The following is a T cell receptor (beta chain) sequence with its context. The PCR had 60 Vbeta and 13 Jbeta primers. Method: immunoSEQ multiplex PCR; TCRdb's copy keeps in-frame clones and lacks some. The data show around 160,000 clones, 75% to 80% seen once. The data were obtained in a study of cytomegalovirus exposure and HLA in healthy donors. Study at large: A prior study identified 90 million to 120 million unique TCR beta sequences from some 180 million T cells.

The length of the CDR3 is 15 residues. The V and J ends lost 1 base and 5 bases, in that order; junction bases with no gene match: 3. The germline CDR1 and CDR2 sequences are SGHTA and FQGNSA. The genes are TRBV7-2 and TRBJ2-2, with 8 positions matching TRBD1. The sequenced material came from PBMCs. The TCR originated in a woman aged 40 to 50 in good health and CMV-seropositive. This CDR3 reads CASSLDRGRTGELFF. In DNA, the CDR3 is TGTGCCAGCAGCTTAGACAGGGGGAGGACCGGGGAGCTGTTTTTT.